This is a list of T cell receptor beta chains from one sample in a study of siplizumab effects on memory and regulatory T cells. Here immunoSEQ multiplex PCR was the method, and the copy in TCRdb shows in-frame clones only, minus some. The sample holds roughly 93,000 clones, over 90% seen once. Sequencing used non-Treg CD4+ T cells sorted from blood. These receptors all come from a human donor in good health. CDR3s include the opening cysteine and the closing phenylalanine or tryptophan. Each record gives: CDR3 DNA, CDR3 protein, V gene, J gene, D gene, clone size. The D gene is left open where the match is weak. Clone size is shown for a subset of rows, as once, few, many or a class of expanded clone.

CDR3nt: TGTGCCAGCAGTGTCACGGCCAGGAAAGAGACCCAGTACTTC
CDR3aa: CASSVTARKETQYF
v_gene: TRBV6-1
j_gene: TRBJ2-5
d_gene: -
abundance: -

CDR3nt: TGTGCCAGCACCCTCGGCGCGGGGGAGCTGTTTTTT
CDR3aa: CASTLGAGELFF
v_gene: TRBV25-1
j_gene: TRBJ2-2
d_gene: -
abundance: -

CDR3nt: TGTGCCAGCAGCTTGGTGGGTAGCAATCAGCCCCAGCATTTT
CDR3aa: CASSLVGSNQPQHF
v_gene: TRBV5-4
j_gene: TRBJ1-5
d_gene: -
abundance: -

CDR3nt: TGTGCCAGCAGCTTACGGGAACCGAGGGACAGGGAGAAAAATGAAAAACTGTTTTTT
CDR3aa: CASSLREPRDREKNEKLFF
v_gene: TRBV13
j_gene: TRBJ1-4
d_gene: TRBD1
abundance: -

CDR3nt: TGTGCCAGCGTACGCGGGGAAGGTGGTGAAAAACTGTTTTTT
CDR3aa: CASVRGEGGEKLFF
v_gene: TRBV18
j_gene: TRBJ1-4
d_gene: -
abundance: -

CDR3nt: TGTGCCAGCAGTTACTCCCCCGGGACAGGTCAGGGTGGCTACACCTTC
CDR3aa: CASSYSPGTGQGGYTF
v_gene: TRBV28
j_gene: TRBJ1-2
d_gene: TRBD1
abundance: -

CDR3nt: TGTGCCAGCAGCTTGGGAATTGGGGACTCCTTCATCTTC
CDR3aa: CASSLGIGDSFIF
v_gene: TRBV5-6
j_gene: TRBJ2-1
d_gene: -
abundance: -

CDR3nt: TGTGCCAGCAGCTTGGGGGGGGTTAGCACAGATACGCAGTATTTT
CDR3aa: CASSLGGVSTDTQYF
v_gene: TRBV5-4
j_gene: TRBJ2-3
d_gene: -
abundance: -

CDR3nt: TGTGCCAGCAGTTTCGCCAGCTACGAGCAGTACTTC
CDR3aa: CASSFASYEQYF
v_gene: TRBV6-5
j_gene: TRBJ2-7
d_gene: -
abundance: -

CDR3nt: TGTGCCTGGAGTGTGGGGGGAGGCACTGAAGCTTTCTTT
CDR3aa: CAWSVGGGTEAFF
v_gene: TRBV30
j_gene: TRBJ1-1
d_gene: -
abundance: -

CDR3nt: TGTGCCAGCAGTGAAGTTTGGTCTCTGGCAACTAATGAAAAACTGTTTTTT
CDR3aa: CASSEVWSLATNEKLFF
v_gene: TRBV6-1
j_gene: TRBJ1-4
d_gene: -
abundance: -

CDR3nt: TGTGCCAGTAGTGGCAGGGTTATCACAGATACGCAGTATTTT
CDR3aa: CASSGRVITDTQYF
v_gene: TRBV19
j_gene: TRBJ2-3
d_gene: -
abundance: -

CDR3nt: TGTGCCAGCAGCCCATTCCCTAGGGGAGCTAGGGGAGATAACTATGGCTACACCTTC
CDR3aa: CASSPFPRGARGDNYGYTF
v_gene: TRBV11-2
j_gene: TRBJ1-2
d_gene: -
abundance: -

CDR3nt: TGTGCCAGAACCTCTGGGGCCAACGTCCTGACTTTC
CDR3aa: CARTSGANVLTF
v_gene: TRBV27
j_gene: TRBJ2-6
d_gene: -
abundance: -

CDR3nt: TGTGCCAGCAGTTTAATGGACTTAGGGACTGAAGCTTTCTTT
CDR3aa: CASSLMDLGTEAFF
v_gene: TRBV28
j_gene: TRBJ1-1
d_gene: -
abundance: -

CDR3nt: TGTGCCTGGAGTCCCGGGATAGGTCAGCCCCAGCATTTT
CDR3aa: CAWSPGIGQPQHF
v_gene: TRBV30
j_gene: TRBJ1-5
d_gene: -
abundance: -

CDR3nt: TGCGCCAGCAGTTATACTGGACACGGCTCCAGATTATATGGCTACACCTTC
CDR3aa: CASSYTGHGSRLYGYTF
v_gene: TRBV5-1
j_gene: TRBJ1-2
d_gene: -
abundance: -

CDR3nt: TGTGCCAGCAGTGACTCAGGGTTTTACATTCAGTACTTC
CDR3aa: CASSDSGFYIQYF
v_gene: TRBV2
j_gene: TRBJ2-4
d_gene: -
abundance: once

CDR3nt: TGTGCCAGCAGCAAAGTTCAAGGGGAGCTGTTTTTT
CDR3aa: CASSKVQGELFF
v_gene: TRBV6-5
j_gene: TRBJ2-2
d_gene: -
abundance: -

CDR3nt: TGTGCCACCAGCAGAGATCGGTACAACACTGAAGCTTTCTTT
CDR3aa: CATSRDRYNTEAFF
v_gene: TRBV15
j_gene: TRBJ1-1
d_gene: -
abundance: -

CDR3nt: TGTGCCAGCAACCTACAGGCGCACACTGAAGCTTTCTTT
CDR3aa: CASNLQAHTEAFF
v_gene: TRBV11-2
j_gene: TRBJ1-1
d_gene: -
abundance: -

CDR3nt: TGTGCCAGTAGTATAGTAGGGGTAACTCAGCCCCAGCATTTT
CDR3aa: CASSIVGVTQPQHF
v_gene: TRBV19
j_gene: TRBJ1-5
d_gene: -
abundance: -